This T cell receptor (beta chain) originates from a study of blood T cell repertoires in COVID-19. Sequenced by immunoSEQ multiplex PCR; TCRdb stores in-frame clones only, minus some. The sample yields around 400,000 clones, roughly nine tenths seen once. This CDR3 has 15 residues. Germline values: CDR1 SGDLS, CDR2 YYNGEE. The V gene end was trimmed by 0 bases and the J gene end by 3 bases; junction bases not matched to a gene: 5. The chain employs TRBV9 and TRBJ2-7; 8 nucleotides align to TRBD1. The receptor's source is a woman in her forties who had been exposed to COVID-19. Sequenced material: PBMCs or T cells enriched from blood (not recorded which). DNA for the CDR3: TGTGCCAGCAGCGTAGAGGGGACAGGAGGCTACGAGCAGTACTTC. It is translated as CASSVEGTGGYEQYF.